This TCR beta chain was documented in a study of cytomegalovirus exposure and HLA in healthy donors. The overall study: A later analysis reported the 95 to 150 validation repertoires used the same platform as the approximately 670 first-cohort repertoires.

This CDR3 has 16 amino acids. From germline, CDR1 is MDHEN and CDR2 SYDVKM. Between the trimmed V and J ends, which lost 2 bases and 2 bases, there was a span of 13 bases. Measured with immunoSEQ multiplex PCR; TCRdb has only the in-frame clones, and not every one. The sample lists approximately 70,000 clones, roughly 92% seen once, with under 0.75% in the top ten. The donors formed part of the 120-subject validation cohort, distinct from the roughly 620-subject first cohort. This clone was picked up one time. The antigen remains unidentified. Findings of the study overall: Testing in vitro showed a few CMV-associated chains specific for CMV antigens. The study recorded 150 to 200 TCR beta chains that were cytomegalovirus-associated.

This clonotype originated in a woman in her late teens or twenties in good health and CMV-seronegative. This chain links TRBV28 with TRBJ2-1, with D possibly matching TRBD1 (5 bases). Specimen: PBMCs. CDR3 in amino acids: CASSLRQGSPYNEQFF. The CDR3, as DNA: TGTGCCAGCAGTTTAAGGCAGGGCAGCCCCTACAATGAGCAGTTCTTC. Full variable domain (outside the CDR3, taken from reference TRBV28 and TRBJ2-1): DVKVTQSSRYLVKRTGEKVFLECVQDMDHENMFWYRQDPGLGLRLIYFSYDVKMKEKGDIPEGYSVSREKKERFSLILESASTNQTSMYLCASSLRQGSPYNEQFFGPGTRLTVL.